These T cell receptor beta chains were read from a single sample in a study of chemoradiotherapy in HPV16-positive cancers. The data were produced by immunoSEQ multiplex PCR, yet TCRdb's version contains in-frame clones alone and is incomplete. The sample yields approximately 2,400 clones, nearly 90% seen once. This sample comprised tumor tissue, obtained from a patient who underwent chemoradiotherapy. These receptors were obtained from a human donor with HPV-associated anogenital cancer. Each CDR3 is given with its conserved first and last residue. A D gene is named only where the DNA matches it firmly. Some rows mark clone size as missing; the rest say once, few, many or name a class of expanded clone.

v_call	d_call	j_call	clone_size	cdr3_nt	cdr3_aa
TRBV6-6	NA	TRBJ2-7	NA	TGTGCCAGCAGTTACACAAGCTCCTACGAGCAGTACTTC	CASSYTSSYEQYF
TRBV7-2	NA	TRBJ1-2	NA	TGTGCCAGCAGCTTCGTAAGCAGGGCAAACTATGGCTACACCTTC	CASSFVSRANYGYTF
TRBV20-1	NA	TRBJ1-2	few	TGCAGTGCGGCCGCTGATGGCTACACCTTC	CSAAADGYTF
TRBV6-5	TRBD2	TRBJ2-7	NA	TGTGCCAGCAGTCTTACTCTAGCGGGAGCTAGGGAGCAGTACTTC	CASSLTLAGAREQYF
TRBV29-1	TRBD1	TRBJ1-2	NA	TGCAGCGTTGAAACCGGGGACAGGGGAGGTGGCTACACCTTC	CSVETGDRGGGYTF
TRBV27	NA	TRBJ2-5	NA	TGTGCCAGCAGTTTAAATCCGGGCGGGGAGACCCAGTACTTC	CASSLNPGGETQYF
TRBV2	NA	TRBJ2-1	NA	TGTGCCAGCAGTGAGCAGGGGTTTAATGAGCAGTTCTTC	CASSEQGFNEQFF
TRBV30	NA	TRBJ1-1	few	TGTGCCTGGAATGAGGCGGGGTACACTGAAGCTTTCTTT	CAWNEAGYTEAFF
TRBV5-5	TRBD1	TRBJ2-7	NA	TGTGCCAGCAGCGGTACGGACAGGGGCTACGAGCAGTACTTC	CASSGTDRGYEQYF
TRBV2	TRBD1	TRBJ1-3	NA	TGTGCCAGCAGTGAAGAGGGCAGGGGGCCTGGAAACACCATATATTTT	CASSEEGRGPGNTIYF
TRBV5-1	TRBD1	TRBJ1-1	NA	TGCGCCAGCAGCTTGGTAGGGACAGAGAACACTGAAGCTTTCTTT	CASSLVGTENTEAFF
TRBV6-5	NA	TRBJ2-2	NA	TGTGCCAGTAGAACCAACACCGGGGAGCTGTTTTTT	CASRTNTGELFF
TRBV5-6	TRBD1	TRBJ2-7	NA	TGTGCCAGCGGGACAGGGGGCTACGAGCAGTACTTC	CASGTGGYEQYF
TRBV7-2	NA	TRBJ2-7	NA	TGTGCCAGCAGCCGCGGGACAATCTACGAGCAGTACTTC	CASSRGTIYEQYF
TRBV9	TRBD1	TRBJ2-4	NA	TGTGCCAGCAGCGGCACAGGGGGCATTCAGTACTTC	CASSGTGGIQYF
TRBV10-3	TRBD1	TRBJ1-2	NA	TGTGCCATCACCCCAGGACAGGGTTTAGTTGGCTACACCTTC	CAITPGQGLVGYTF
TRBV5-1	NA	TRBJ2-1	NA	TGCGCCAGCAGCTTGGGTAGCGGAGCCTACAATGAGCAGTTCTTC	CASSLGSGAYNEQFF
TRBV5-5	NA	TRBJ2-7	once	TGTGCCAGCAGCTTGGAACAGCAATACGAGCAGTACTTC	CASSLEQQYEQYF
TRBV30	TRBD1	TRBJ2-7	NA	TGTGCCTGGAGTGTACAGGGGAAGGCCTCCTACGAGCAGTACTTC	CAWSVQGKASYEQYF
TRBV19	NA	TRBJ2-1	NA	TGTGCCAGTAGTACCCGTGACGCGAGCTCCTACAATGAGCAGTTCTTC	CASSTRDASSYNEQFF
TRBV4-3	NA	TRBJ2-2	once	TGCGCCAGCAGCCACTCCGCAGAGGGGGGCTGGGGGGAGCTGTTTTTT	CASSHSAEGGWGELFF
TRBV18	NA	TRBJ2-7	once	TGTGCCAGCTCACCACCGCCCCGGGGGGCCTACTCCTACGAGCAGTACTTC	CASSPPPRGAYSYEQYF
TRBV6-5	NA	TRBJ2-7	once	TGTGCCAGCACCCCCTCTTGGTCCTACGAGCAGTACTTC	CASTPSWSYEQYF
TRBV29-1	NA	TRBJ2-7	once	TGCAGCGTTGAGGGGGAGCGTCCCTACGAGCAGTACTTC	CSVEGERPYEQYF
TRBV30	NA	TRBJ1-1	NA	TGTGCCTGGAGGCAGTCGGGGACTGAAGCTTTCTTT	CAWRQSGTEAFF
TRBV5-1	TRBD1	TRBJ2-5	NA	TGCGCCAGCAGCGGCGGGACAGGGGCAGAGACCCAGTACTTC	CASSGGTGAETQYF
TRBV9	NA	TRBJ1-2	NA	TGTGCCAGCAGCGCCTCTAACTATGGCTACACCTTC	CASSASNYGYTF
TRBV6-7	NA	TRBJ2-7	NA	TGTGCCAGCAGTTACGACAGAGGGAGTCGGAGCCACGAGCAGTACTTC	CASSYDRGSRSHEQYF
TRBV6-5	NA	TRBJ1-3	NA	TGTGCCAGCAGGGGAGGGGGGGCGCATCATTCCACCATATATTTT	CASRGGGAHHSTIYF
TRBV30	NA	TRBJ1-2	NA	TGTGCCTGGAGTGAAGGACTGCTGCCTAACTATGGCTACACCTTC	CAWSEGLLPNYGYTF
TRBV5-1	NA	TRBJ2-1	NA	TGCGCCAGCAGCTTGGTTCCGGGGTCCTACAATGAGCAGTTCTTC	CASSLVPGSYNEQFF
TRBV27	NA	TRBJ2-1	NA	TGTGCCAGCAGTTTATCCGCTAGCCAGGGCAATGAGCAGTTCTTC	CASSLSASQGNEQFF
TRBV7-6	NA	TRBJ1-1	NA	TGTGCCAGCAGCTTAAACCCAGACGGTTCCACTGAAGCTTTCTTT	CASSLNPDGSTEAFF
TRBV4-2	NA	TRBJ1-2	NA	TGTGCCAGCACATCGGACAGAACACGGGGCTACACCTTC	CASTSDRTRGYTF
TRBV7-2	TRBD2	TRBJ2-2	NA	TGTGCCAGCAGCACTAGCGGGAGTGTTGGGTCCGGGGAGCTGTTTTTT	CASSTSGSVGSGELFF
TRBV5-1	TRBD2	TRBJ2-1	NA	TGCGCCAGCAGCTTCGGACTAGCGGGATTTAATGAGCAGTTCTTC	CASSFGLAGFNEQFF